The clone carrying this T cell receptor beta chain ranks as medium-sized. Germline V CDR1 and CDR2: SGHDT, YYEEEE. The CDR3 consists of 18 residues. With 1 base clipped from V and 5 bases from J, the junction kept 16 bases outside the gene matches. This sample was taken from a study of CXCR3 chemokines and chemotherapy response in bladder cancer. TCRdb re-derived calls from the PCR reads in MiXCR, one entry per CDR3 protein. The sample shows 1,200 to 1,500 distinct CDR3 sequences, 5.8% of them seen only once. V usage is TRBV5-6 and J usage is TRBJ2-5; 8 nucleotides agree with TRBD2. This sample was gathered from a patient whose treatment included neoadjuvant chemotherapy. The receptor was isolated from a human donor with bladder cancer that responded to neoadjuvant chemotherapy. CDR3 in amino acids: CASSLPYRGGGTAETQYF. CDR3 bases: TGTGCCAGCAGCTTGCCCTATAGGGGCGGGGGGACTGCGGAGACCCAGTACTTC.